Listed below are T cell receptor beta chains from one sample, sequenced in a study of CD8 T cells in Susac syndrome. MiXCR was run by TCRdb on the immunoSEQ multiplex PCR reads, yielding one entry per CDR3 protein. The sample includes over 140,000 distinct CDR3 sequences, approximately 95% of them seen just once. Sequencing was performed on CD4+ T cells from PBMCs. These receptors all stem from a human donor with Susac syndrome. Both conserved end residues are part of each CDR3. D genes are given only for firm matches. Clone sizes are given selectively: once, few, many, or a class where the clone is expanded.

j_gene: TRBJ1-5
v_gene: TRBV28
d_gene: TRBD1
abundance: -
CDR3nt: TGTGCCAGCAGTTTTACAAGGACAGGGTACGATCAGCCCCAGCATTTT
CDR3aa: CASSFTRTGYDQPQHF

j_gene: TRBJ1-2
v_gene: TRBV12-3/TRBV12-4
d_gene: -
abundance: -
CDR3nt: TGTGCCAGCAGTTTACAAAACTATGGCTACACCTTC
CDR3aa: CASSLQNYGYTF

j_gene: TRBJ2-5
v_gene: TRBV18
d_gene: -
abundance: -
CDR3nt: TGTGCCAGCTCACGATCCGCGGAGACCCAGTACTTC
CDR3aa: CASSRSAETQYF

j_gene: TRBJ2-3
v_gene: TRBV4-3
d_gene: -
abundance: -
CDR3nt: TGCGCCAGCAGCCAAGTCCGGACGAACACAGATACGCAGTATTTT
CDR3aa: CASSQVRTNTDTQYF

j_gene: TRBJ2-5
v_gene: TRBV19
d_gene: -
abundance: few
CDR3nt: TGTGCCAGTAGTCGGCGGGAAGGGACCCAGTACTTC
CDR3aa: CASSRREGTQYF

j_gene: TRBJ2-7
v_gene: TRBV20-1
d_gene: TRBD1
abundance: -
CDR3nt: TGCAGTGCCCCGGACAGGGGGGTCCACGAGCAGTACTTC
CDR3aa: CSAPDRGVHEQYF

j_gene: TRBJ2-7
v_gene: TRBV7-9
d_gene: TRBD1
abundance: -
CDR3nt: TGTGCCAGCAGCCGGACAGGGGGCAAGTACGAGCAGTACTTC
CDR3aa: CASSRTGGKYEQYF

j_gene: TRBJ2-5
v_gene: TRBV20-1
d_gene: TRBD2
abundance: -
CDR3nt: TGCAGTGCTAGGGCCGGGACTAGCGGGACTGAGACCCAGTACTTC
CDR3aa: CSARAGTSGTETQYF

j_gene: TRBJ1-1
v_gene: TRBV20-1
d_gene: -
abundance: -
CDR3nt: TGCAGTGCTTCGGACCCAAGGGGTGGACGGACTGAAGCTTTCTTT
CDR3aa: CSASDPRGGRTEAFF

j_gene: TRBJ1-1
v_gene: TRBV3-1
d_gene: -
abundance: -
CDR3nt: TGTGCCAGCAGCCAAGATCGGAGGGGAGCTTTCTTT
CDR3aa: CASSQDRRGAFF

j_gene: TRBJ2-2
v_gene: TRBV11-2
d_gene: -
abundance: few
CDR3nt: TGTGCCAGCACCGTGGGACCCGGGGGCACCGGGGAGCTGTTTTTT
CDR3aa: CASTVGPGGTGELFF

j_gene: TRBJ1-2
v_gene: TRBV9
d_gene: -
abundance: -
CDR3nt: TGTGCCAGCAGCGTAGGTCCGGATAACTATGGCTACACCTTC
CDR3aa: CASSVGPDNYGYTF

j_gene: TRBJ1-2
v_gene: TRBV4-1
d_gene: -
abundance: -
CDR3nt: TGCGCCAGCAGCCAAGATACGGGGCGCGGCTATGGCTACACCTTC
CDR3aa: CASSQDTGRGYGYTF

j_gene: TRBJ2-5
v_gene: TRBV5-1
d_gene: -
abundance: -
CDR3nt: TGCGCCAGCAGCCAGTTCCAGGTTATGGAGACCCAGTACTTC
CDR3aa: CASSQFQVMETQYF

j_gene: TRBJ2-1
v_gene: TRBV30
d_gene: -
abundance: -
CDR3nt: TGTGCCTGGAGTCGGGCAGGACGGCCATACAATGAGCAGTTCTTC
CDR3aa: CAWSRAGRPYNEQFF

j_gene: TRBJ2-2
v_gene: TRBV12-3/TRBV12-4
d_gene: -
abundance: -
CDR3nt: TGTGCCAGCAGTTCCAAGGGGTCGAACACCGGGGAGCTGTTTTTT
CDR3aa: CASSSKGSNTGELFF

j_gene: TRBJ2-7
v_gene: TRBV12-3/TRBV12-4
d_gene: TRBD1
abundance: -
CDR3nt: TGTGCCAGCAGTTTCGGCAGGGGGCTCGAGCAGTACTTC
CDR3aa: CASSFGRGLEQYF

j_gene: TRBJ2-2
v_gene: TRBV7-3
d_gene: -
abundance: -
CDR3nt: TGTGCCACCAGGGCGCTAGCGAGTTCCGGGGAGCTGTTTTTT
CDR3aa: CATRALASSGELFF

j_gene: TRBJ1-6
v_gene: TRBV12-3/TRBV12-4
d_gene: -
abundance: -
CDR3nt: TGTGCCAGCAGTTTAGGACAGTATAATTCACCCCTCCACTTT
CDR3aa: CASSLGQYNSPLHF

j_gene: TRBJ1-1
v_gene: TRBV20-1
d_gene: -
abundance: -
CDR3nt: TGCAGTGCTATCCTGTGGGGGAACACTGAAGCTTTCTTT
CDR3aa: CSAILWGNTEAFF

j_gene: TRBJ2-5
v_gene: TRBV7-3
d_gene: TRBD2
abundance: -
CDR3nt: TGTGCCAGCAGCCCAGCGGGGGCCGGGACCCAGTACTTC
CDR3aa: CASSPAGAGTQYF

j_gene: TRBJ2-1
v_gene: TRBV29-1
d_gene: TRBD2
abundance: -
CDR3nt: TGCAGCGTTACTACCCGAGGAGCGGGGAAGTACAATGAGCAGTTCTTC
CDR3aa: CSVTTRGAGKYNEQFF

j_gene: TRBJ2-5
v_gene: TRBV24-1
d_gene: TRBD2
abundance: -
CDR3nt: TGTGCCACCAGTGAGTCAGCGGGAGAGAAAGAGACCCAGTACTTC
CDR3aa: CATSESAGEKETQYF